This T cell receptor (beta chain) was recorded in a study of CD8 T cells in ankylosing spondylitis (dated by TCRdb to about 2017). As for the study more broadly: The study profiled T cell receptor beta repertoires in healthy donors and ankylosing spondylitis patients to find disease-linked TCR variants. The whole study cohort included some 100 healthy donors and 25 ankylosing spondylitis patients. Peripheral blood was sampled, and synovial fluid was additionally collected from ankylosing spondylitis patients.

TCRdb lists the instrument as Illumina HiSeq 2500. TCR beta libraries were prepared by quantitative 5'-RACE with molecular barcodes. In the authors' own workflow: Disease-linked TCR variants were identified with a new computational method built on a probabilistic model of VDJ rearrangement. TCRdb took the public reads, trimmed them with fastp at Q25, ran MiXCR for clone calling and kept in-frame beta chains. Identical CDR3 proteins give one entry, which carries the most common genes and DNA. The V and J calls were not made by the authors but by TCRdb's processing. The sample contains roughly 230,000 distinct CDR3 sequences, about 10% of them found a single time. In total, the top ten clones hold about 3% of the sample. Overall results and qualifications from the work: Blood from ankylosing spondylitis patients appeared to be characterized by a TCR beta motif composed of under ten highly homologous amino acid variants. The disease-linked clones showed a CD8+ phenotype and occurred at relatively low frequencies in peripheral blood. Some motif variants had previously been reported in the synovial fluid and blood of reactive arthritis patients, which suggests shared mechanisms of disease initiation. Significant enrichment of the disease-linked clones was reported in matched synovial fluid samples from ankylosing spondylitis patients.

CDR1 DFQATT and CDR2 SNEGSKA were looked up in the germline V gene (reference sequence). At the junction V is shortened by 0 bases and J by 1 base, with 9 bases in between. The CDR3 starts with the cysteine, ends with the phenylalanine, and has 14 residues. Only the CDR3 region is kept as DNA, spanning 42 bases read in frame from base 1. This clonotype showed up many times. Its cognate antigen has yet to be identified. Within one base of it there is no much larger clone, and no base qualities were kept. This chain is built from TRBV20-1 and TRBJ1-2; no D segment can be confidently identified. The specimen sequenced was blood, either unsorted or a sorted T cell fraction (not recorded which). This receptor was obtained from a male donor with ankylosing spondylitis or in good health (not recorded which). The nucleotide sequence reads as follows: TGCAGTGCTAGAGACAAAGGGATTAACTATGGCTACACCTTC. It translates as CSARDKGINYGYTF.